The source of this T cell receptor (beta chain) is a study of blood T cell repertoires in COVID-19. The ends were cut back, 7 bases at V and 0 bases at J, with 15 bases in the middle. The CDR3 loop spans 15 amino acids. Germline CDR1 is MDHEN and CDR2 is SYDVKM. Study processing details: How many nucleated cells were present was estimated from reference gene primer amplification. Method: immunoSEQ multiplex PCR; TCRdb's copy keeps in-frame clones and lacks some. The DNA was the basis for D and trimming; V, J and clone size are from that table. The repertoire consists of about 270,000 clones, with about 85% occurring once and the leading ten covering about 3%.

The genes are TRBV28 and TRBJ1-2, with D unresolved. This receptor was taken from a woman in her 50s who had recovered from COVID-19. Sequences were obtained from PBMCs or T cells enriched from blood (not recorded which). The CDR3 DNA reads as TGTGCCAGCAATGAAAGACATATAGCTAACTATGGCTACACCTTC. Amino acid sequence: CASNERHIANYGYTF.